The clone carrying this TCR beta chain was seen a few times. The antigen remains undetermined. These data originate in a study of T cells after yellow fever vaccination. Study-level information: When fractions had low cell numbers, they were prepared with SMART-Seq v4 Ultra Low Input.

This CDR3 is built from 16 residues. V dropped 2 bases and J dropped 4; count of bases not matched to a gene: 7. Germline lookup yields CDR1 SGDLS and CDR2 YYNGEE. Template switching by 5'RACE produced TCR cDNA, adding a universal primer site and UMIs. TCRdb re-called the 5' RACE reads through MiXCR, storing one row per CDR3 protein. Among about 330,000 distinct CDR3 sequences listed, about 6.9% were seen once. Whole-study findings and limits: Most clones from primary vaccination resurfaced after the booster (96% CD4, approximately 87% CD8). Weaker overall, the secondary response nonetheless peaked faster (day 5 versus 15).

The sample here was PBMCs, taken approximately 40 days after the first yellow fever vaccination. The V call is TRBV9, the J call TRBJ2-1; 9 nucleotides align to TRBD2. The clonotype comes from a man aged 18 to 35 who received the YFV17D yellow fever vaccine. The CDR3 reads CASSVGTSLIYNEQFF. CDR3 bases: TGTGCCAGCAGCGTGGGGACTAGCCTAATATACAATGAGCAGTTCTTC.